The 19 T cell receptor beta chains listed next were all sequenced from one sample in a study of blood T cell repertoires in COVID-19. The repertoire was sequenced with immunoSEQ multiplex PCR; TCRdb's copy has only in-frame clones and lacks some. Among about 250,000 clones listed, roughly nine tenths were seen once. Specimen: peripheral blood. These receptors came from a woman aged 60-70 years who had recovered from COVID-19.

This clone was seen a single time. CDR3 DNA: TGTGCCACCAGCGGGGGACAGGGGGGCTATGGCTACACCTTC. Its translation is CATSGGQGGYGYTF. This chain uses TRBV15 with TRBJ1-2; 11 nucleotides align to TRBD1. The junction had 3 bases not matched to a gene; V was cut back by 5 bases and J by 4 bases. This CDR3 is 14 amino acids long. The germline CDR1 and CDR2 sequences are LNHNV and YYDKDF (reference sequence).

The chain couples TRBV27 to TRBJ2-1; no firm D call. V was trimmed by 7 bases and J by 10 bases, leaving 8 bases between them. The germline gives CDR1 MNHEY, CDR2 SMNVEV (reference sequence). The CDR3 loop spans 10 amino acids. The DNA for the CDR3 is TGTGCCAGCATCCCTTTAGAGCAGTTCTTC. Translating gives CASIPLEQFF.

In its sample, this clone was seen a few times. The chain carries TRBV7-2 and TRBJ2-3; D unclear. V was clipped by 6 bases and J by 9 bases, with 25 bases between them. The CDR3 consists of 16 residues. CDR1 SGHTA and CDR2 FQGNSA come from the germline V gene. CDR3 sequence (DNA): TGTGCCAGCAGTCTAGACCCCCCACTAAGGAAGGCCACGCAGTATTTT. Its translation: CASSLDPPLRKATQYF.

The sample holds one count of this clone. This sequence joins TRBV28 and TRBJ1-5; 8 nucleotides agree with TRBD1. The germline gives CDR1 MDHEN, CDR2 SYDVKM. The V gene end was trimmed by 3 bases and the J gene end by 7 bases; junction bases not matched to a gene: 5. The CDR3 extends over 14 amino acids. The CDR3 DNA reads TGTGCCAGCAGTTTCCAGGGGGCTGAACAGCCCCAGCATTTT. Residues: CASSFQGAEQPQHF.

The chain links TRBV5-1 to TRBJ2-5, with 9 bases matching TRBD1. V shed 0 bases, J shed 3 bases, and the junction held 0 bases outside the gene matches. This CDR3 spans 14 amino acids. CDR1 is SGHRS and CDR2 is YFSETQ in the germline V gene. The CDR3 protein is CASSLGTGEETQYF. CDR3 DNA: TGCGCCAGCAGCTTGGGGACAGGGGAAGAGACCCAGTACTTC.

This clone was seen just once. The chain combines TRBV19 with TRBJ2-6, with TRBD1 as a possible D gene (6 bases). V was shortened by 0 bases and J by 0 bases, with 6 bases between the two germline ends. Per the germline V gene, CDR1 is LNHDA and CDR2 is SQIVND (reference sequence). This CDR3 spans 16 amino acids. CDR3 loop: CASSIDRGSGANVLTF. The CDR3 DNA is TGTGCCAGTAGTATAGACAGGGGCTCTGGGGCCAACGTCCTGACTTTC.

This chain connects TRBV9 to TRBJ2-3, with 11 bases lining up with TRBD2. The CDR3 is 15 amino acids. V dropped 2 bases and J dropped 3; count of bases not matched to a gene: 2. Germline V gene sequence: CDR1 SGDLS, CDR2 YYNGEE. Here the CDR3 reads CASSVSGGETDTQYF. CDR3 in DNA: TGTGCCAGCAGCGTTAGCGGGGGGGAAACAGATACGCAGTATTTT.

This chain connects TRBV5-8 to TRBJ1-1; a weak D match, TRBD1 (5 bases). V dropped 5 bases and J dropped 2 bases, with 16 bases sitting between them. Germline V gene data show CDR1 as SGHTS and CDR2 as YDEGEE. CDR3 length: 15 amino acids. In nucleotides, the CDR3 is TGTGCCAGCAGGGGGAAGGGGCGCGGAAACACTGAAGCTTTCTTT. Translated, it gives CASRGKGRGNTEAFF.

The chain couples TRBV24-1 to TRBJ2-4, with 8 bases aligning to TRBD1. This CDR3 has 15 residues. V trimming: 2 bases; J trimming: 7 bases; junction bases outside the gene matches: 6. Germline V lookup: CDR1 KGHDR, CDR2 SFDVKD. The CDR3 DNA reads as TGTGCCACCAGTGATTCAACAGGGGGATGGAACATTCAGTACTTC. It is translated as CATSDSTGGWNIQYF.

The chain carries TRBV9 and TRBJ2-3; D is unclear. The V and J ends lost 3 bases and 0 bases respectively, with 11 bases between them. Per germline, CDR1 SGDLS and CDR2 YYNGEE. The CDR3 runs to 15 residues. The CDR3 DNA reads TGTGCCAGCAGCGAATCCACACCTAGCACAGATACGCAGTATTTT. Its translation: CASSESTPSTDTQYF.

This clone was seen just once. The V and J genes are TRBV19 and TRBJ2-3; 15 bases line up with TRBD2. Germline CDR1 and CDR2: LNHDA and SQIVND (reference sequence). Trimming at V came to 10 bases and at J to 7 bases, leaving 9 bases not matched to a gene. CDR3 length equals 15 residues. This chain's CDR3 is CATRRTSGGGNTQYF. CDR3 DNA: TGTGCCACAAGGAGGACTAGCGGGGGGGGTAATACGCAGTATTTT.

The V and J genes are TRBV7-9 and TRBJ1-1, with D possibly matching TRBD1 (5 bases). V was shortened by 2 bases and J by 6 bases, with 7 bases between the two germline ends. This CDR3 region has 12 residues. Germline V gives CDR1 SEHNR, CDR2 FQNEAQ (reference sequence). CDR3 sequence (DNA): TGTGCCAGCAGCTTATCGGGGGCTGAAGCTTTCTTT. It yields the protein CASSLSGAEAFF.

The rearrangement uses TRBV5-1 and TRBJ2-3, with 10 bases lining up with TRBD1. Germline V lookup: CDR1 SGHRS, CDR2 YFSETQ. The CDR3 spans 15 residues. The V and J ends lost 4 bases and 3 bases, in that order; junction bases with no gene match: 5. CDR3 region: CASSRLGQGTDTQYF. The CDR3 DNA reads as TGCGCCAGCAGCAGGCTGGGACAGGGGACAGATACGCAGTATTTT.

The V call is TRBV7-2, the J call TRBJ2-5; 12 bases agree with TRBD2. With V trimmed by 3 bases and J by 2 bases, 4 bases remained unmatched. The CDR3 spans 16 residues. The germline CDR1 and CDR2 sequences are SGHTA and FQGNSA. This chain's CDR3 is CASSLALAGGQETQYF. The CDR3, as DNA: TGTGCCAGCAGCTTGGCTCTAGCGGGGGGGCAAGAGACCCAGTACTTC.

This CDR3 is CAGGTGDAYEQYF. CDR3 sequence (DNA): TGTGCCGGGGGGACAGGGGACGCCTACGAGCAGTACTTC. The gene calls are TRBV2 and TRBJ2-7, with 10 bases lining up with TRBD1. The length of the CDR3 is 13 residues. CDR1 SNHLY and CDR2 FYNNEI come from the germline V gene. V trimming: 11 bases; J trimming: 2 bases; junction bases outside the gene matches: 6. Based on the CDR3 plus reference TRBV2 and TRBJ2-7, the full variable domain is EPEVTQTPSHQVTQMGQEVILRCVPISNHLYFYWYRQILGQKVEFLVSFYNNEISEKSEIFDDQFSVERPDGSNFTLKIRSTKLEDSAMYFCAGGTGDAYEQYFGPGTRLTVT.

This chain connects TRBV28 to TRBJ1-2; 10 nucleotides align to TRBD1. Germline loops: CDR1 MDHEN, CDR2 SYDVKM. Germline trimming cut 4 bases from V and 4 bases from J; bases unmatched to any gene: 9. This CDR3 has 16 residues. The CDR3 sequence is CASSSPRQGAGYGYTF. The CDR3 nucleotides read TGTGCCAGCAGTTCGCCCCGACAGGGGGCGGGCTATGGCTACACCTTC.

Written as DNA, the CDR3 is TGCAGCGTTTCAGGGGCATTAGCGACCGGGGAGCTGTTTTTT. It is translated as CSVSGALATGELFF. The chain employs TRBV29-1 and TRBJ2-2, with D perhaps matching TRBD1 (6 bases). The length of the CDR3 is 14 residues. Germline assignment: CDR1 SQVTM and CDR2 ANQGSEA. V dropped 5 bases and J dropped 5 bases, with 15 bases sitting between them.

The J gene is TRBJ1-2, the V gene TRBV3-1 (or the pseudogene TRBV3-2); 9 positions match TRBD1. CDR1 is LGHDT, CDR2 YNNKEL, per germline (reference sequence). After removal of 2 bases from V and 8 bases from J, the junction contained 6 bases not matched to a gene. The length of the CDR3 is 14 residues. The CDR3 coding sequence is TGTGCCAGCAGCCAACAGGGACAGGGATCAGGCTACACCTTC. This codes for CASSQQGQGSGYTF.

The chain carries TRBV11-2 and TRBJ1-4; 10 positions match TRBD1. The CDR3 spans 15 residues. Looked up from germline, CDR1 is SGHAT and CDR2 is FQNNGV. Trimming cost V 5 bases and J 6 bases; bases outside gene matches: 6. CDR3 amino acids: CASSRSGTGDEKLFF. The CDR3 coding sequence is TGTGCCAGCAGCCGGTCCGGGACAGGGGATGAAAAACTGTTTTTT.